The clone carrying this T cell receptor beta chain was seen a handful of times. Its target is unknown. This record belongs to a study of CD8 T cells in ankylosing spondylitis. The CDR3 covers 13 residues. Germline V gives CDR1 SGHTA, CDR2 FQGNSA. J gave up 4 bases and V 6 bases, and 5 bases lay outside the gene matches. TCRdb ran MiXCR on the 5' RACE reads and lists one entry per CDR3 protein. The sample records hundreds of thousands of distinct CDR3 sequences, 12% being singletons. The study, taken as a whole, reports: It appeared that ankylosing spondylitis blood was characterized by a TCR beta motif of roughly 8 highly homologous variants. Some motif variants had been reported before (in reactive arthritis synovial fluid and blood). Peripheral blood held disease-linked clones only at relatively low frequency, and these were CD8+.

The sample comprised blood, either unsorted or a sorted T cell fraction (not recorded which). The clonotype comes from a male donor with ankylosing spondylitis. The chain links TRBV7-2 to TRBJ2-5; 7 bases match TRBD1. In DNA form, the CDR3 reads TGTGCCAGCAGTACGACAGGGAGAGAGACCCAGTACTTC. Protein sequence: CASSTTGRETQYF.